This TCR beta chain was sequenced in a study of T-cell reconstitution after alpha-beta-depleted transplantation in children. V lost 2 bases and J 8 bases, leaving 16 bases between the germline ends. The V gene's germline CDR1 is DFQATT and CDR2 SNEGSKA (reference sequence). The CDR3 spans 14 residues. Molecular barcoding with unique molecular identifiers was used for the TCRbeta library. TCRdb redid the calling of the PCR reads with MiXCR, one entry per CDR3 protein. Of around 670,000 distinct CDR3 sequences in the sample, roughly 14% were seen once. This clonotype was counted between two and nine times. The antigen is undetermined. Whole-study results and caveats: In some patients, recipient T cells and intrathymic progenitors surviving conditioning explained high day-60 diversity. Alpha-beta T cells present about two months after transplant were reported to originate from several hundred expanded graft clones. When one year had passed after transplant, most T-cell counts and diversity came from newly produced T cells.

The sequence derives from a girl aged 2-9 years with congenital amegakaryocytic thrombocytopenia, due to receive a stem cell transplant. The source material was PBMCs, sampled before TCRalphabeta/CD19-depleted stem cell transplant. V gene TRBV20-1 combines with J gene TRBJ2-1; tentatively, D is TRBD1 (5 bases). CDR3 nucleotide sequence: TGCAGTGCTAGAAACGGAGCAGGGTTCTATGAGCAGTTCTTC. It encodes CSARNGAGFYEQFF.